The entry below gives a single TCR beta chain sequence along with its context. This entry is derived from a study of T cell responses to AZD1222 COVID-19 vaccine. The method was immunoSEQ multiplex PCR; TCRdb's version includes in-frame clones alone and lacks a portion of them. The sample has roughly 150,000 clones, around nine tenths seen once. Specimen: peripheral blood, collected on day 0 of AZD1222 vaccination. The source of this sequence is an adult in good health.

The CDR3 sequence: CASSFLAPGTREQYF. CDR3 coding DNA: TGTGCCAGCAGTTTCCTAGCTCCCGGAACCCGCGAGCAGTACTTC. V gene TRBV28 combines with J gene TRBJ2-7; weak D call: TRBD2 (5 bases). The CDR3 consists of 15 residues. The V gene's germline CDR1 is MDHEN and CDR2 SYDVKM. V was shortened by 3 bases and J by 6 bases, with 18 bases between the two germline ends.